The 29 T cell receptor beta chains below were found in one sample sequenced in a study of blood T cell repertoires in COVID-19. Data came from immunoSEQ multiplex PCR; TCRdb stores just in-frame clones and leaves some out. This repertoire shows 25,000 to 30,000 clones, approximately 81% found once; its top ten account for about a sixth. Sequencing was done on a sample of peripheral blood. The source of these receptors is a woman between 55 and 75 years old with acute or convalescent COVID-19.

This clone came up a few times. The chain is built from TRBV7-9 and TRBJ2-6; D might be TRBD2 (7 bases). Trimming took off 7 bases at V and 0 bases at J, with 16 bases between the two ends. The length of the CDR3 is 17 residues. Germline V gene sequence: CDR1 SEHNR, CDR2 FQNEAQ (reference sequence). DNA for the CDR3: TGTGCCAGCAACCGCGGGGGCCTCCTCTCTGGGGCCAACGTCCTGACTTTC. This encodes CASNRGGLLSGANVLTF. Drawing the rest from reference TRBV7-9 and TRBJ2-6, the complete variable domain is DTGVSQNPRHKITKRGQNVTFRCDPISEHNRLYWYRQTLGQGPEFLTYFQNEAQLEKSRLLSDRFSAERPKGSFSTLEIQRTEQGDSAMYLCASNRGGLLSGANVLTFGAGSRLTVL.

The V gene is TRBV6-1, the J gene TRBJ1-5; D is unclear. The germline V and J ends were trimmed by 2 bases and 3 bases, with 11 bases remaining between them. This CDR3 region has 15 residues. In germline, CDR1 is MNHNS, CDR2 SASEGT. The CDR3 loop is CASSEPALLNQPQHF. DNA of the CDR3: TGTGCCAGCAGTGAACCGGCACTACTCAATCAGCCCCAGCATTTT.

This clone turned up a few times. V gene TRBV5-4 combines with J gene TRBJ2-2; 9 bases map to TRBD2. J was trimmed by 9 bases and V by 5 bases; bases with no gene match: 8. Germline lookup yields CDR1 SGHNT and CDR2 YYREEE (reference sequence). CDR3 length: 14 amino acids. The CDR3 DNA is TGTGCCAGCAGTACAGAACTAGCGGGTCGGGAGCTGTTTTTT. Protein sequence: CASSTELAGRELFF. The variable domain in full, completed from reference TRBV5-4 and TRBJ2-2, reads ETGVTQSPTHLIKTRGQQVTLRCSSQSGHNTVSWYQQALGQGPQFIFQYYREEENGRGNFPPRFSGLQFPNYSSELNVNALELDDSALYLCASSTELAGRELFFGEGSRLTVL.

The rearrangement uses TRBV5-6 and TRBJ1-2; 9 bases are shared with TRBD1. CDR1 and CDR2 (germline): SGHDT, YYEEEE. The CDR3 runs 14 residues. The V and J ends lost 4 bases and 5 bases, in that order; junction bases with no gene match: 6. The CDR3 sequence: CASSPGDREYGYTF. The CDR3 DNA follows: TGTGCCAGCAGCCCGGGGGACAGGGAATATGGCTACACCTTC.

The chain links TRBV23-1 to TRBJ1-5; the match to TRBD1 covers 10 bases. TRBV23-1 falls under the ORF class, with uncertain function. V lost 0 bases, J lost 3 bases, and 8 bases stayed unmatched. The CDR3 has 18 residues. DNA of the CDR3: TGCGCCAGCAGTCAATCGCCGGGACAGGGGAAGGCCAATCAGCCCCAGCATTTT. Amino acid sequence: CASSQSPGQGKANQPQHF.

The chain recombines TRBV7-2 with TRBJ2-2; 7 bases line up with TRBD1. Germline CDR1 and CDR2: SGHTA and FQGNSA. V dropped 6 bases and J dropped 3; count of bases not matched to a gene: 7. The CDR3 totals 15 residues. The DNA for the CDR3 is TGTGCCAGCAGGAGGGGGACAGCAGACACCGGGGAGCTGTTTTTT. The encoded protein is CASRRGTADTGELFF.

The chain employs TRBV6-5 and TRBJ2-2, with no clear D. CDR3 size: 14 residues. The V end was cut by 5 bases, the J end by 3 bases, with 10 bases between. Germline loops: CDR1 MNHEY, CDR2 SVGAGI. The CDR3 DNA is TGTGCCAGCAGTCGCCTCATAGACACCGGGGAGCTGTTTTTT. Protein: CASSRLIDTGELFF.

This clone was counted a few times. V usage is TRBV18 and J usage is TRBJ2-4, with D possibly TRBD2 on 6 matching bases. V lost 3 bases, J lost 7 bases, and 16 bases lay in between. The germline CDR1 and CDR2 sequences are KGHSH and LQKENI. There are 15 residues in the CDR3. The CDR3 bases are TGTGCCAGCTCACCCCGGAGGGTTAGGGAGAACATTCAGTACTTC. This sequence encodes CASSPRRVRENIQYF.

V gene TRBV18 combines with J gene TRBJ1-2; 7 bases are a match to TRBD1. J gave up 5 bases and V 2 bases, and 14 bases lay outside the gene matches. The CDR3 has 17 residues. Germline V gives CDR1 KGHSH, CDR2 LQKENI. CDR3: CASSPVFATGESYGYTF. As DNA, the CDR3 is TGTGCCAGCTCACCAGTTTTCGCCACAGGGGAGAGTTATGGCTACACCTTC.

The chain is built from TRBV6-5 and TRBJ1-4; D perhaps matches TRBD1 (5 bases). CDR3 length equals 13 residues. Germline values: CDR1 MNHEY, CDR2 SVGAGI. Trimming removed 0 bases from V and 10 bases from J, with 9 bases in between. CDR3 protein: CASSYSSGGKLFF. The CDR3 DNA is TGTGCCAGCAGTTACTCTTCGGGGGGAAAACTGTTTTTT.

The CDR3 here is CASRQHGTGNGYTF. The CDR3 nucleotides read TGTGCCAGCAGACAACACGGGACAGGGAATGGCTACACCTTC. The V and J genes are TRBV27 and TRBJ1-2, with TRBD1 matching 9 bases. Germline trimming cut 6 bases from V and 6 bases from J; bases unmatched to any gene: 8. The V gene's germline CDR1 is MNHEY and CDR2 SMNVEV (reference sequence). The CDR3 length is 14 residues.

This clone was counted a single time. The chain recombines TRBV3-1 (or the pseudogene TRBV3-2) with TRBJ1-6; possible D gene TRBD1, 5 bases. The CDR3 loop spans 14 amino acids. Trimming shortened V by 5 bases and J by 9 bases, and 14 bases separated the two germline ends. From germline, CDR1 is LGHDT and CDR2 YNNKEL (reference sequence). CDR3 DNA sequence: TGTGCCAGCAGCGCCGCGCCACAGGCTTCACCCCTCCACTTT. Protein product: CASSAAPQASPLHF.

This clone was counted between two and nine times. The chain uses TRBV7-9 and TRBJ1-6, with 10 bases matching TRBD1. Germline V lookup: CDR1 SEHNR, CDR2 FQNEAQ (reference sequence). V was pared by 5 bases and J by 6 bases, with 7 bases of the junction left unmatched. The CDR3 has 16 residues. CDR3 sequence reads: CASSTATGGFNSPLHF. The CDR3 nucleotides read TGTGCCAGCAGCACTGCGACAGGGGGCTTTAATTCACCCCTCCACTTT.

The V gene is TRBV30, the J gene TRBJ1-1; no definite D call. V lost 0 bases to trimming and J lost 0 bases, with 17 bases between them. Germline V gives CDR1 GTSNPN, CDR2 SVGIG (reference sequence). The CDR3 is made up of 17 amino acids. As DNA, the CDR3 is TGTGCCTGGAGTGTACGTCAAAGTGGAGGTATGAACACTGAAGCTTTCTTT. Amino acid sequence: CAWSVRQSGGMNTEAFF.

The rearrangement uses TRBV7-9 and TRBJ1-1; the D gene is possibly TRBD1 (5 bases). The CDR3 is 14 amino acids. V lost 1 base to trimming and J lost 1 base, with 7 bases between them. Germline assignment: CDR1 SEHNR and CDR2 FQNEAQ (reference sequence). DNA for the CDR3: TGTGCCAGCAGCTTAGGGACACAGAACACTGAAGCTTTCTTT. This sequence encodes CASSLGTQNTEAFF.

The chain links TRBV2 to TRBJ1-5; D uncertain. The CDR3 has 14 amino acids. Germline V lookup: CDR1 SNHLY, CDR2 FYNNEI. V lost 1 base and J lost 2, with 6 bases in between. CDR3 amino acids: CASSEVAGNQPQHF. CDR3 coding DNA: TGTGCCAGCAGTGAAGTGGCAGGCAATCAGCCCCAGCATTTT.

The chain couples TRBV29-1 to TRBJ2-2, with TRBD1 matching 9 bases. CDR1 and CDR2 (germline): SQVTM, ANQGSEA. The V gene end was trimmed by 6 bases and the J gene end by 7 bases; junction bases not matched to a gene: 6. This CDR3 comprises 13 residues. Here the CDR3 DNA reads TGCAGCGTCCGGGACAGGGCGGTCGGGGAGCTGTTTTTT. Its translation is CSVRDRAVGELFF.

This chain links TRBV29-1 with TRBJ2-1; D may be TRBD1 (6 bases). This CDR3 comprises 13 residues. CDR1 and CDR2 from the germline V gene are SQVTM and ANQGSEA. Deletions cut 6 bases from V and 10 bases from J, with 19 bases between. The CDR3 bases are TGCAGCGTAACTAACTACAGGGAAAAAGAGCAGTTCTTC. Protein product: CSVTNYREKEQFF.

The chain recombines TRBV7-9 with TRBJ1-3; possibly TRBD1 for D (6 bases). CDR3 size: 17 residues. Germline V gene lookup returns CDR1 SEHNR and CDR2 FQNEAQ (reference sequence). For the CDR3, the DNA is TGTGCGAGCGGCCCAGGGACGGGGGGCCGCTCTGGAAACACCATATATTTT. Its translation is CASGPGTGGRSGNTIYF.

The genes are TRBV2 and TRBJ1-2; unclear D gene. Germline V gives CDR1 SNHLY, CDR2 FYNNEI. V dropped 1 base and J dropped 3 bases, with 12 bases sitting between them. This CDR3 comprises 15 residues. Here the CDR3 DNA reads TGTGCCAGCAGTGAAGACAGACCCTATTACTATGGCTACACCTTC. It yields the protein CASSEDRPYYYGYTF.

As DNA, the CDR3 is TGTGCCACCAGTGATCCCGGGACAGGTCACGAGCAGTACTTC. It yields the protein CATSDPGTGHEQYF. The V call is TRBV24-1, the J call TRBJ2-7; 8 nucleotides line up with TRBD1. Germline V gives CDR1 KGHDR, CDR2 SFDVKD. J lost 5 bases, V lost 3 bases, and 5 bases had no gene match. This CDR3 comprises 14 residues.

The genes are TRBV5-1 and TRBJ1-4, with a tentative D call TRBD1 (6 bases). V was clipped by 1 base and J by 1 base, with 11 bases between them. Looked up from germline, CDR1 is SGHRS and CDR2 is YFSETQ. CDR3 length: 16 residues. CDR3 nucleotides: TGCGCCAGCAGCTTGACAGGGATGGGAACTAATGAAAAACTGTTTTTT. This encodes CASSLTGMGTNEKLFF.

This chain uses TRBV2 with TRBJ2-2; possible D gene TRBD1, 5 bases. Germline V lookup: CDR1 SNHLY, CDR2 FYNNEI. Trimming left V 7 bases short and J 5 bases short, with 17 bases between. The length of the CDR3 is 15 residues. CDR3 sequence (DNA): TGTGCCAGCAAGTTGCGGCAGGGTAAAACCGGGGAGCTGTTTTTT. Protein: CASKLRQGKTGELFF.

This chain uses TRBV10-3 with TRBJ1-2; 10 bases align to TRBD1. This CDR3 is 16 amino acids long. Germline V lookup: CDR1 ENHRY, CDR2 SYGVKD. With 0 bases clipped from V and 8 bases from J, the junction kept 9 bases outside the gene matches. DNA for the CDR3: TGTGCCATCAGTGAGTCGACGGGACAGGGGAAGAGGGGCTACACCTTC. Translated: CAISESTGQGKRGYTF.

The chain links TRBV27 to TRBJ1-5; tentatively, D is TRBD1 (6 bases). CDR3 length equals 16 residues. V was trimmed by 0 bases and J by 4 bases, leaving 13 bases between them. Germline V lookup: CDR1 MNHEY, CDR2 SMNVEV (reference sequence). In DNA form, the CDR3 reads TGTGCCAGCAGTTTATCGTCAGGGGCCGCAAATCAGCCCCAGCATTTT. Protein: CASSLSSGAANQPQHF.

This chain connects TRBV29-1 to TRBJ2-7, with 13 nucleotides matching TRBD2. Germline V gene data show CDR1 as SQVTM and CDR2 as ANQGSEA. Trimming took 7 bases from V and 6 from J; bases not matched to a gene: 12. The CDR3 has 15 residues. The CDR3 coding sequence is TGCAGCGCTGGTAGGACTAGCGGGGGTCTCGTCGAGCAGTACTTC. Protein: CSAGRTSGGLVEQYF.

This rearrangement joins TRBV7-3 to TRBJ1-1, with D maybe TRBD1 (5 bases). The V end was cut by 2 bases, the J end by 14 bases, with 18 bases between. The CDR3 covers 13 residues. Germline V gene lookup returns CDR1 SGHTA and CDR2 FQGTGA. CDR3 loop: CASSLEDGGAVFF. The CDR3, as DNA: TGTGCCAGCAGCTTAGAGGATGGAGGGGCTGTCTTCTTT. Full variable domain (outside the CDR3, taken from reference TRBV7-3 and TRBJ1-1): GAGVSQTPSNKVTEKGKYVELRCDPISGHTALYWYRQSLGQGPEFLIYFQGTGAADDSGLPNDRFFAVRPEGSVSTLKIQRTERGDSAVYLCASSLEDGGAVFFGQGTRLTVV.

The chain links TRBV18 to TRBJ1-1, with D perhaps matching TRBD1 (5 bases). V was clipped by 2 bases and J by 5 bases, with 15 bases between them. The CDR3 length is 15 residues. Germline CDR1 KGHSH, CDR2 LQKENI. The CDR3 here is CASSPSIGAWTEAFF. The CDR3 region has the DNA TGTGCCAGCTCACCATCCATAGGGGCCTGGACTGAAGCTTTCTTT.

The chain has TRBV24-1 and TRBJ2-1; 11 positions match TRBD2. CDR1 and CDR2 (germline): KGHDR, SFDVKD. The V gene end was trimmed by 2 bases and the J gene end by 6 bases; junction bases not matched to a gene: 5. This CDR3 region has 16 residues. The CDR3 coding sequence is TGTGCCACCAGTGATTCTACTAGCGGGGGTTTCAATGAGCAGTTCTTC. Its translation: CATSDSTSGGFNEQFF.